This entry concerns a single T cell receptor beta chain. There are 15 residues in the CDR3. Per germline, CDR1 SNHLY and CDR2 FYNNEI. Trimming left V 3 bases short and J 5 bases short, with 14 bases between. Method: immunoSEQ multiplex PCR; TCRdb's copy keeps in-frame clones and lacks some. The sample carries roughly 130,000 clones, approximately 83% recorded once. This sample was taken from a study of blood T cell repertoires in COVID-19. The chain uses TRBV2 and TRBJ1-3, with D perhaps matching TRBD1 (5 bases). The specimen sequenced was peripheral blood. The receptor comes from a woman between 45 and 65 years old with acute or convalescent COVID-19. Here the CDR3 DNA reads TGTGCCAGCAGTGAGGGCGGAAGGGGAAGAAACACCATATATTTT. This encodes CASSEGGRGRNTIYF.